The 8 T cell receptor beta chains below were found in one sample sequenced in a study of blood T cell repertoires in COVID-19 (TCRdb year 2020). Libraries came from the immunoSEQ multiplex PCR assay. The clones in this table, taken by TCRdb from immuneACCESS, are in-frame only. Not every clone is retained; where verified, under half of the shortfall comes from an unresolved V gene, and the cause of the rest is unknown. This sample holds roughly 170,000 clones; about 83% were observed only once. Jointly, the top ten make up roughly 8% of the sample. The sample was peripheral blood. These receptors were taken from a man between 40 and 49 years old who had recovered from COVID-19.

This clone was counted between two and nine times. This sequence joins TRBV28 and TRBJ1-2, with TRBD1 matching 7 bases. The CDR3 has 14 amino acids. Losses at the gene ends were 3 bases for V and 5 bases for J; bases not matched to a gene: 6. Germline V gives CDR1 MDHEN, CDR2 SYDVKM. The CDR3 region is CASSFTGARYGYTF. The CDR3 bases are TGTGCCAGCAGTTTCACAGGGGCGCGTTATGGCTACACCTTC.

CDR3 sequence reads: CASSLALGAHNSPLHF. The CDR3 DNA sequence: TGTGCCAGCAGCTTAGCGCTTGGGGCGCATAATTCACCCCTCCACTTT. The rearrangement joins TRBV7-6 to TRBJ1-6; D may be TRBD1 (5 bases). The CDR3 is 16 residues long. Trimming took 0 bases from V and 5 from J, leaving 11 bases between them. The germline V gene encodes CDR1 SGHVS and CDR2 FNYEAQ.

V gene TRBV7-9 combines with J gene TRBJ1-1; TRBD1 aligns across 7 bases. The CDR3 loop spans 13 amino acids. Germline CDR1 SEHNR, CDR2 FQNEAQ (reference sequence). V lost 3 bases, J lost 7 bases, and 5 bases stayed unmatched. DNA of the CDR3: TGTGCCAGCAGCTTTACCGACAGGGTTGAAGCTTTCTTT. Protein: CASSFTDRVEAFF.

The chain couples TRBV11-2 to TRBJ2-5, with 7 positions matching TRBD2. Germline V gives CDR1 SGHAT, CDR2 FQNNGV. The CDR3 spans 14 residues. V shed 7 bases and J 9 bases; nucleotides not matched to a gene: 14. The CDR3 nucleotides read TGTGCCAGCACCACACTAGCGCCTCCGGAGGCCCAGTACTTC. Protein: CASTTLAPPEAQYF.

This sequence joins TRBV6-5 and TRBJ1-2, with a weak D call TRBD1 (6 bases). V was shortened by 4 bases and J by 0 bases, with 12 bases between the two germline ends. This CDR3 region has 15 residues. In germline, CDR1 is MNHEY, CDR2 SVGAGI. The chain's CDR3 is CASSSDRLANYGYTF. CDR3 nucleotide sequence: TGTGCCAGCAGTTCCGACAGGCTAGCTAACTATGGCTACACCTTC.

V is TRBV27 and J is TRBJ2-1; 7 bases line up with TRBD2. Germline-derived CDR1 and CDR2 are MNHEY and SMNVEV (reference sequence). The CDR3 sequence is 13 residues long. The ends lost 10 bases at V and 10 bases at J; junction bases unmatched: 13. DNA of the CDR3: TGTGCCATCGCTAGCGGTCCTAGAGGGGAGCAGTTCTTC. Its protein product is CAIASGPRGEQFF.

This CDR3 is CASTTRDRGWTEAFF. CDR3 sequence (DNA): TGTGCCAGCACCACTCGGGACAGGGGGTGGACTGAAGCTTTCTTT. The rearrangement links TRBV28 to TRBJ1-1; 11 nucleotides line up with TRBD1. Germline CDR1 and CDR2: MDHEN and SYDVKM. This CDR3 spans 15 amino acids. V shed 7 bases and J 5 bases; nucleotides not matched to a gene: 9.

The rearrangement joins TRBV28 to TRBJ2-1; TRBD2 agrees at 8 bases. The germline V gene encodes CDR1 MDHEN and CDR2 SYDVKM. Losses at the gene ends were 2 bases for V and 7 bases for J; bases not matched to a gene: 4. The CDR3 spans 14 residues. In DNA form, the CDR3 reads TGTGCCAGCAGTTTACGACTAGCGAGTAATGAGCAGTTCTTC. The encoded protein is CASSLRLASNEQFF.